This TCR beta chain was retrieved from a study of blood T cell repertoires in COVID-19. Germline CDR1 reads SGHVS; CDR2 reads FQNEAQ. Trimming removed 1 base from V and 0 bases from J; junction bases left unmatched: 9. This CDR3 contains 19 residues. Using immunoSEQ multiplex PCR, the repertoire was profiled, and TCRdb retains in-frame clones only, with some absent. The sample holds about 360,000 clones; about 80% are singletons and the top ten take about 1%. This TCR came from a human donor with acute or convalescent COVID-19. The donor label of this sample is uncertain. The sequenced material came from peripheral blood. J is TRBJ1-6 and V is TRBV7-8; 7 bases align to TRBD1. This CDR3 is CASSLDPGGTSSYNSPLHF. The DNA of the CDR3 is TGTGCCAGCAGCTTAGATCCAGGGGGGACGAGCTCCTATAATTCACCCCTCCACTTT.